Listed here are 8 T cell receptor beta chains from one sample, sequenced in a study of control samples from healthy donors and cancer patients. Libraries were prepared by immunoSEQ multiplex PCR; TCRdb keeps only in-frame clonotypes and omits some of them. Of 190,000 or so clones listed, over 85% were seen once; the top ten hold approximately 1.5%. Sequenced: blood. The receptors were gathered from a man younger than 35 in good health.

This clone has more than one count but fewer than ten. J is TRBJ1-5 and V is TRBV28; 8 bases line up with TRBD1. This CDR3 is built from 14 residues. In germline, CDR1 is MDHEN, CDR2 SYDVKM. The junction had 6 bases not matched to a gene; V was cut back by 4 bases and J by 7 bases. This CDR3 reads CASSYAGGDQPQHF. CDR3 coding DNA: TGTGCCAGCAGTTATGCAGGGGGCGACCAGCCCCAGCATTTT.

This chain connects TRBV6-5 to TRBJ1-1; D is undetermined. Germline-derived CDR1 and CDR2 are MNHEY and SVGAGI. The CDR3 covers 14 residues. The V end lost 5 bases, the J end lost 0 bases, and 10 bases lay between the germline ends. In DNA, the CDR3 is TGTGCCAGCAGTCCTCTACATCTGAACACTGAAGCTTTCTTT. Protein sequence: CASSPLHLNTEAFF.

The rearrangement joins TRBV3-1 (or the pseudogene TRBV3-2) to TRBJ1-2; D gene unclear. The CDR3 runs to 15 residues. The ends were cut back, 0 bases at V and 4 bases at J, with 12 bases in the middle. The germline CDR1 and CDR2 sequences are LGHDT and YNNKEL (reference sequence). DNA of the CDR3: TGTGCCAGCAGCCAAGATTCCAGGCTTGGCTATGGCTACACCTTC. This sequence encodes CASSQDSRLGYGYTF.

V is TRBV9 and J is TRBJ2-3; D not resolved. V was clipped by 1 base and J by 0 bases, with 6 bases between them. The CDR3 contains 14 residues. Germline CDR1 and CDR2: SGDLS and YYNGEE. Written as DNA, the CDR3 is TGTGCCAGCAGCGTACCATCCAGCACAGATACGCAGTATTTT. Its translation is CASSVPSSTDTQYF. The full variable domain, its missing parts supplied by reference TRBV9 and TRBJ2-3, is DSGVTQTPKHLITATGQRVTLRCSPRSGDLSVYWYQQSLDQGLQFLIQYYNGEERAKGNILERFSAQQFPDLHSELNLSSLELGDSALYFCASSVPSSTDTQYFGPGTRLTVL.

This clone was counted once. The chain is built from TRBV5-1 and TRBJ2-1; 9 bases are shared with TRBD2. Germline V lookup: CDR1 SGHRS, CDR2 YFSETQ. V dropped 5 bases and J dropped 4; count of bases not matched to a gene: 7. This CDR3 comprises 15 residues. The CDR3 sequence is CASSSGTSFYNEQFF. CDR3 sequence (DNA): TGCGCCAGCAGTTCCGGGACTAGCTTTTACAATGAGCAGTTCTTC. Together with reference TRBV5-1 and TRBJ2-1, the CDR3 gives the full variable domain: KAGVTQTPRYLIKTRGQQVTLSCSPISGHRSVSWYQQTPGQGLQFLFEYFSETQRNKGNFPGRFSGRQFSNSRSEMNVSTLELGDSALYLCASSSGTSFYNEQFFGPGTRLTVL.

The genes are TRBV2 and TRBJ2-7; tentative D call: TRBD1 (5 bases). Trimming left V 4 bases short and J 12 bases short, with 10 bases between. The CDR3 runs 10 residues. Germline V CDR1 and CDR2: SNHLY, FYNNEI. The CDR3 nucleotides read TGTGCCAGCAGTGGACAGATGGGGTACTTC. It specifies CASSGQMGYF. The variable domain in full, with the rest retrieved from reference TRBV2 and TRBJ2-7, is EPEVTQTPSHQVTQMGQEVILRCVPISNHLYFYWYRQILGQKVEFLVSFYNNEISEKSEIFDDQFSVERPDGSNFTLKIRSTKLEDSAMYFCASSGQMGYFGPGTRLTVT.

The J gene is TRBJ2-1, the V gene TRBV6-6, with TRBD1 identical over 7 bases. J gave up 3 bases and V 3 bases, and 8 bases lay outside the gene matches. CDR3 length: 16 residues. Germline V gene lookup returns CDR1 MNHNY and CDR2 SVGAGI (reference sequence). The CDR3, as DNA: TGTGCCAGCAGTTATCGTCCCGGGACAGACTACAATGAGCAGTTCTTC. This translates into CASSYRPGTDYNEQFF.

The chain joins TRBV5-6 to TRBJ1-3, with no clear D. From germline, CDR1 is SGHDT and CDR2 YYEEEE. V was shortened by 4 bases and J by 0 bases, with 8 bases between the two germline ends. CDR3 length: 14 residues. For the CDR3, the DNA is TGTGCCAGCAGCGAGGCGATCTCTGGAAACACCATATATTTT. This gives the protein CASSEAISGNTIYF.